What follows are 18 T cell receptor beta chains derived from one specimen sequenced in a study of cytomegalovirus exposure and HLA in healthy donors. Amplification used 60 Vbeta primers and 13 Jbeta primers. Data came from immunoSEQ multiplex PCR; TCRdb stores just in-frame clones and leaves some out. The table lists approximately 160,000 clones, roughly 73% of them singletons. The sequenced sample was PBMCs. Receptors originate from a male donor in good health and CMV-seronegative.

The J gene is TRBJ2-5, the V gene TRBV4-1, with 10 bases aligning to TRBD2. Germline lookup yields CDR1 MGHRA and CDR2 YSYEKL. V lost 3 bases, J lost 13 bases, and 14 bases stayed unmatched. The CDR3 covers 15 residues. The CDR3 coding sequence is TGCGCCAGCAGCCACGAACCGGGACTAGCGCTAGCCCGGTACTTC. Amino acids: CASSHEPGLALARYF.

The CDR3 loop is CASSPGEVSNQPQHF. The CDR3 nucleotides are TGTGCCAGCAGTCCCGGCGAGGTTAGCAATCAGCCCCAGCATTTT. The gene calls are TRBV27 and TRBJ1-5; D is unresolved. The V end was cut by 5 bases, the J end by 0 bases, with 11 bases between. Germline V gene data show CDR1 as MNHEY and CDR2 as SMNVEV (reference sequence). The CDR3 extends over 15 amino acids.

The V and J genes are TRBV2 and TRBJ2-3, with D tentatively TRBD2 (6 bases). V lost 7 bases and J 10 bases, leaving 15 bases between the germline ends. The CDR3 sequence is 12 residues long. Germline V CDR1 and CDR2: SNHLY, FYNNEI. In nucleotides, the CDR3 is TGTGCCAGCACGACTAGTAGTCTGGCGCAGTATTTT. Protein sequence: CASTTSSLAQYF. Based on the CDR3 plus reference TRBV2 and TRBJ2-3, the full variable domain is EPEVTQTPSHQVTQMGQEVILRCVPISNHLYFYWYRQILGQKVEFLVSFYNNEISEKSEIFDDQFSVERPDGSNFTLKIRSTKLEDSAMYFCASTTSSLAQYFGPGTRLTVL.

The chain uses TRBV6-5 and TRBJ1-4, with D perhaps matching TRBD1 (6 bases). Germline CDR1 is MNHEY and CDR2 is SVGAGI. V gave up 0 bases and J gave up 6 bases, with 11 bases separating them. This CDR3 region has 15 residues. This chain's CDR3 is CASSYSGAPDEKLFF. The CDR3 bases are TGTGCCAGCAGTTACTCGGGGGCGCCGGATGAAAAACTGTTTTTT.

This rearrangement joins TRBV15 to TRBJ2-4; TRBD2 is a possible D gene (6 bases). Germline V gives CDR1 LNHNV, CDR2 YYDKDF (reference sequence). This CDR3 contains 16 residues. Trimming left V 0 bases short and J 0 bases short, with 9 bases between. The CDR3 sequence: CATSREGSGAKNIQYF. The CDR3 nucleotides read TGTGCCACCAGCAGAGAAGGTAGCGGAGCCAAAAACATTCAGTACTTC.

This clone was counted once. The chain combines TRBV6-5 with TRBJ2-7, with 9 bases aligning to TRBD2. With V trimmed by 2 bases and J by 0 bases, 2 bases remained unmatched. Germline lookup yields CDR1 MNHEY and CDR2 SVGAGI. There are 15 residues in the CDR3. The CDR3 DNA sequence: TGTGCCAGCAGTTACGAGCGGGGGGCCTCCTACGAGCAGTACTTC. As protein: CASSYERGASYEQYF.

This chain joins TRBV5-1 and TRBJ2-5; 10 bases match TRBD2. CDR1 SGHRS and CDR2 YFSETQ come from the germline V gene. This CDR3 is 15 amino acids long. V lost 8 bases to trimming and J lost 3 bases; unmatched junction nucleotides: 10. CDR3 residues: CASWRGSGGEETQYF. Here the CDR3 DNA reads TGCGCCAGTTGGCGGGGCAGCGGGGGGGAAGAGACCCAGTACTTC.

V gene TRBV6-5 combines with J gene TRBJ1-5; D call uncertain. V was pared by 0 bases and J by 2 bases, with 11 bases between. Germline CDR1 is MNHEY and CDR2 is SVGAGI. This CDR3 has 16 amino acids. CDR3 DNA: TGTGCCAGCAGTTACTCAGGGAGAGGAGGCAATCAGCCCCAGCATTTT. Translating it yields CASSYSGRGGNQPQHF.

The genes are TRBV19 and TRBJ1-5; tentative D call: TRBD1 (6 bases). Germline V gene lookup returns CDR1 LNHDA and CDR2 SQIVND (reference sequence). Trimming took off 0 bases at V and 3 bases at J, with 12 bases between the two ends. This CDR3 comprises 16 residues. CDR3 DNA: TGTGCCAGTAGTATAGAGGTCGGACAGCACAATCAGCCCCAGCATTTT. This codes for CASSIEVGQHNQPQHF.

This clone was found once. The chain is built from TRBV11-1 and TRBJ1-1; perhaps TRBD1 as D (5 bases). Germline CDR1 reads SGHAT; CDR2 reads FQDESV (reference sequence). V was shortened by 0 bases and J by 1 base, with 12 bases between the two germline ends. This CDR3 is 16 amino acids long. The CDR3 protein is CASSLAVGLGNTEAFF. The CDR3 bases are TGTGCCAGCAGCTTAGCGGTGGGGCTGGGGAACACTGAAGCTTTCTTT.

The chain is built from TRBV9 and TRBJ2-1, with 11 positions matching TRBD2. V lost 3 bases, J lost 7 bases, and 6 bases stayed unmatched. The CDR3 extends over 15 amino acids. Germline V CDR1 and CDR2: SGDLS, YYNGEE. In nucleotides, the CDR3 is TGTGCCAGCAGCGCACTAGCGGGAGAGGGGAATGAGCAGTTCTTC. Its protein is CASSALAGEGNEQFF.

The CDR3 reads CASSLGVRAYEQYF. Here the CDR3 DNA reads TGTGCCAGCAGCTTAGGTGTCCGAGCCTACGAGCAGTACTTC. This chain joins TRBV7-9 and TRBJ2-7; D unclear. Germline V lookup: CDR1 SEHNR, CDR2 FQNEAQ (reference sequence). Trimming shortened V by 1 base and J by 2 bases, and 9 bases separated the two germline ends. This CDR3 comprises 14 residues.

The chain uses TRBV10-3 and TRBJ1-1; tentatively, D is TRBD1 (5 bases). The CDR3 spans 15 residues. Trimming stripped 4 bases from V and 4 bases from J, with 16 bases between. The germline V gene encodes CDR1 ENHRY and CDR2 SYGVKD. Here the CDR3 reads CAISVGKGLGTEAFF. CDR3 DNA: TGTGCCATCAGTGTAGGGAAGGGGCTAGGCACTGAAGCTTTCTTT.

Comments on this clone: At one of its ends the junction is not consistent with the germline gene, which may arise from a read error. This specimen includes other DNA sequences encoding the same CDR3. The J gene is TRBJ2-2, the V gene TRBV7-7; 7 nucleotides line up with TRBD2. Germline V CDR1 and CDR2: SSHAT, FNYEAQ (reference sequence). CDR3 length: 14 amino acids. CDR3 sequence reads: CASSFGGGAGELFF. As DNA, the CDR3 is TGTGCCAGCAGCTTCGGGGGAGGGGCCGGGGAACTGTTTTTT.

V usage is TRBV4-1 and J usage is TRBJ2-2; D perhaps matches TRBD2 (5 bases). The germline CDR1 and CDR2 sequences are MGHRA and YSYEKL. The CDR3 runs to 17 residues. Trimming stripped 0 bases from V and 3 bases from J, with 14 bases between. The CDR3 DNA follows: TGCGCCAGCAGCCAAGATGGGAGACTGGATTACACCGGGGAGCTGTTTTTT. Amino acids: CASSQDGRLDYTGELFF.

The chain uses TRBV9 and TRBJ1-2, with 10 bases matching TRBD1. CDR3 length: 15 residues. V trimming: 3 bases; J trimming: 7 bases; junction bases outside the gene matches: 9. Germline V CDR1 and CDR2: SGDLS, YYNGEE. The CDR3, as DNA: TGTGCCAGCAGCGCGGGACAGGGGCTTGGTGGTGGCTACACCTTC. Translating gives CASSAGQGLGGGYTF.

The chain links TRBV11-3 to TRBJ2-3, with 11 bases that match TRBD2. The CDR3 totals 16 residues. Germline CDR1 is SGHNT and CDR2 is YENEEA. V dropped 2 bases and J dropped 0; count of bases not matched to a gene: 1. The CDR3 DNA is TGTGCCAGCAGCTTACGGACTAGCGGGAGCACAGATACGCAGTATTTT. As protein: CASSLRTSGSTDTQYF.

The V and J genes are TRBV7-6 and TRBJ2-2, with a possible D match to TRBD1 (5 bases). Germline V gene sequence: CDR1 SGHVS, CDR2 FNYEAQ. The CDR3 is 13 amino acids. Trimming stripped 5 bases from V and 5 bases from J, with 9 bases between. The CDR3 sequence: CASSPSGTGELFF. CDR3 in DNA: TGTGCCAGCAGCCCCTCAGGGACCGGGGAGCTGTTTTTT. The full variable domain, with the rest looked up from reference TRBV7-6 and TRBJ2-2, is GAGVSQSPRYKVTKRGQDVALRCDPISGHVSLYWYRQALGQGPEFLTYFNYEAQQDKSGLPNDRFSAERPEGSISTLTIQRTEQRDSAMYRCASSPSGTGELFFGEGSRLTVL.